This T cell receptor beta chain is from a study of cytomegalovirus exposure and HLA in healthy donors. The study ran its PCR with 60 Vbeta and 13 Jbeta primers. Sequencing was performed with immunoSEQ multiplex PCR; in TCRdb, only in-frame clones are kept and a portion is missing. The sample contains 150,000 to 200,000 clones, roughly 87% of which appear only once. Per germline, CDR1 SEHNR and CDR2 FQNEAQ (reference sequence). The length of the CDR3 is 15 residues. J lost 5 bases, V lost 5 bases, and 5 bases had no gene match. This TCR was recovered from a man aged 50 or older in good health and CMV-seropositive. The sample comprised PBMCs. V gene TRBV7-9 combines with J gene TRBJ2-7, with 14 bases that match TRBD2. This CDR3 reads CASSPGLAGGNEQYF. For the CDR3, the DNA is TGTGCCAGCAGCCCCGGACTAGCGGGAGGTAACGAGCAGTACTTC.